This T cell receptor beta chain appears in the sequencing data of a study of blood T cell repertoires in COVID-19. As originally analysed: Estimates of nucleated cell counts were drawn from the amplification of reference gene primers. The repertoire was sequenced with immunoSEQ multiplex PCR; TCRdb's copy has only in-frame clones and lacks some. From that table come the V and J calls and clone size; the DNA was used to work out D and trimming. The sample lists about 290,000 clones; roughly 89% were seen once. The germline CDR1 and CDR2 sequences are SGHKS and YYEKEE (reference sequence). The CDR3 loop spans 15 amino acids. The junction had 9 bases not matched to a gene; V was cut back by 4 bases and J by 2 bases.

The rearrangement links TRBV5-5 to TRBJ2-7, with 7 bases that match TRBD1. This TCR came from a woman aged 25 to 39 with COVID-19, enrolled during active disease. Input material: peripheral blood. In DNA, the CDR3 is TGTGCCAGCAGCCGGGACAGAGCGACCGCCTACGAGCAGTACTTC. Translating it yields CASSRDRATAYEQYF.